This TCR beta chain was obtained from a study of blood T cell repertoires in COVID-19. Study information: Whether acute or convalescent, the COVID-19 samples came from the United States, Italy and Spain. PBMCs, B-cell-depleted T cells, or T cells were the source of the cDNA or gDNA that made up the material.

Seattle patient enrollment occurred during active infection, with longitudinal follow-up thereafter. Germline CDR1 MNHEY, CDR2 SVGAGI. This CDR3 region has 13 residues. The V and J ends lost 6 bases and 7 bases, in that order; junction bases with no gene match: 8. Under the authors' procedure: Amplification from reference gene primers served as the basis for estimated nucleated cell counts. Clones were sequenced by immunoSEQ multiplex PCR, and TCRdb holds only the in-frame ones, with some missing. V and J calls and clone size are those listed in that table; D and trimming were worked out from the DNA. The sample has hundreds of thousands of clones, 87% seen once.

The receptor comes from a woman aged 50 to 60 with COVID-19, enrolled during active disease. The material sequenced was peripheral blood. The chain links TRBV6-5 to TRBJ1-2, with 7 bases fitting TRBD1. DNA for the CDR3: TGTGCCAGCAGGGACACAGGGGTTCGTGGCTACACCTTC. This encodes CASRDTGVRGYTF.